The sequence of this T cell receptor (beta chain) was determined in a study of blood T cells in healthy people across ages. Study results and limitations: Reliance upon unsorted PBMCs precluded definitive naive versus antigen-experienced comparison. Investigators viewed diversity estimates from one million T cells as underestimates, the study reported. There were more naive CD4+ cells and higher diversity in long-lived donors than in aged donors. Measured against age, TCR beta diversity per million T cells decreased in a roughly linear manner.

A sample-barcoded 5' primer and a J-beta primer mix were used in a second PCR of roughly 7 to 11 cycles. TCRdb re-called the 5' RACE reads through MiXCR, storing one row per CDR3 protein. The sample has approximately 680,000 distinct CDR3 sequences, about a third seen once; the top ten hold approximately 15%. There are many counts of this clonotype. Its antigen remains unknown. Looked up from germline, CDR1 is SGHRS and CDR2 is YFSETQ. V shed 4 bases, J shed 6 bases, and the junction held 13 bases outside the gene matches. The CDR3 spans 16 residues. J is TRBJ2-1 and V is TRBV5-1; 7 bases align to TRBD1. This clonotype was obtained from a woman older than 75 in good health. Sequenced input: blood. The CDR3 sequence is CASSRLSGGDRNEQFF. CDR3 coding DNA: TGCGCCAGCAGCCGCCTTTCAGGGGGTGATCGCAATGAGCAGTTCTTC.